These T cell receptor beta chains were read from a single sample in a study of T cell repertoires in cytomegalovirus infection. TCRdb redid the calling of the reads with MiXCR, one entry per CDR3 protein. This table has approximately 770,000 distinct CDR3 sequences, 25% to 30% appearing once. Their cognate antigens are unknown. This specimen consisted of cultured CD8+ T cells from PBMCs, obtained from culture after CMV antigen stimulation. The receptors shown here come from a human donor in good health (CMV status not recorded). Some clones in this sample may be carry-over from other donors' samples. Both conserved end residues are part of each CDR3. A D gene is named only where the DNA matches it firmly. Part of the rows lack a size; the others show once, few, many or a class for expanded clones.

clone_size j_call v_call d_call cdr3_aa cdr3_nt
few TRBJ2-3 TRBV24-1 . CATSLPSTDTQYF TGTGCCACCAGTTTGCCGTCCACAGATACGCAGTATTTT
. TRBJ1-6 TRBV27 . CASRGPAGSPLHF TGTGCCAGCAGGGGGCCAGCGGGGTCACCCCTCCACTTT
. TRBJ2-1 TRBV6-6 . CASGQVRNEQFF TGTGCCAGCGGCCAGGTCCGGAATGAGCAGTTCTTC
few TRBJ2-6 TRBV27 . CATTWGVGANVLTF TGTGCCACCACCTGGGGGGTTGGGGCCAACGTCCTGACTTTC
few TRBJ2-3 TRBV6-6 . CASSSRASTDTQYF TGTGCCAGCAGTTCCCGTGCTAGCACAGATACGCAGTATTTT
. TRBJ2-2 TRBV10-3 . CAISEFRTVSGTGELFF TGTGCCATCAGTGAGTTTAGGACAGTCTCTGGAACCGGGGAGCTGTTTTTT
. TRBJ2-1 TRBV5-4 . CASRELGQNYNEQFF TGTGCCAGCAGAGAACTCGGACAGAACTACAATGAGCAGTTCTTC
. TRBJ1-6 TRBV5-6 . CASSLSGGSLHF TGTGCCAGCAGCTTGAGTGGCGGTTCCCTCCACTTT
. TRBJ1-3 TRBV9 . CASSVGLAVGNTIYF TGTGCCAGCAGCGTAGGGCTGGCCGTTGGAAACACCATATATTTT
few TRBJ1-5 TRBV19 . CASSIGWQFNQPQHF TGTGCCAGTAGTATAGGCTGGCAGTTCAATCAGCCCCAGCATTTT
few TRBJ2-5 TRBV12-3/TRBV12-4 TRBD1 CASSSPGQGPETQYF TGTGCCAGCAGTTCCCCGGGACAGGGTCCAGAGACCCAGTACTTC
. TRBJ1-5 TRBV9 TRBD1 CASSADDRGSQPQHF TGTGCCAGCAGCGCCGATGACAGGGGGAGCCAGCCCCAGCATTTT
. TRBJ1-1 TRBV10-3 TRBD1 CAIGAGGMNTEAFF TGTGCCATCGGGGCAGGGGGGATGAACACTGAAGCTTTCTTT
few TRBJ2-1 TRBV7-9 TRBD1 CASSFPPGQVSYNEQFF TGTGCCAGCAGCTTTCCCCCAGGACAGGTATCCTACAATGAGCAGTTCTTC
. TRBJ2-3 TRBV4-1 . CASSQDPRRADTQYF TGCGCCAGCAGCCAAGACCCTCGCCGCGCAGATACGCAGTATTTT
. TRBJ1-5 TRBV20-1 . CSARRGGGYMEPQHF TGCAGTGCTAGAAGGGGGGGCGGATATATGGAGCCCCAGCATTTT
few TRBJ2-2 TRBV11-2 . CASSSPDSSGGELFF TGTGCCAGCAGCTCCCCTGACTCCTCCGGCGGGGAGCTGTTTTTT
. TRBJ2-1 TRBV2 TRBD1 CASSGGDRGFNEQFF TGTGCCAGCAGTGGGGGGGACAGGGGCTTTAATGAGCAGTTCTTC
. TRBJ2-7 TRBV7-6 . CASRLTAYEQYF TGTGCCAGCAGACTCACAGCCTACGAGCAGTACTTC
. TRBJ1-4 TRBV4-1 . CASSQDHSGLEKLFF TGCGCCAGCAGCCAAGATCATTCCGGCCTCGAAAAACTGTTTTTT
. TRBJ2-1 TRBV7-9 TRBD2 CASSLEARRLANNEQFF TGTGCCAGCAGCTTAGAGGCTCGGAGACTAGCTAACAATGAGCAGTTCTTC
many TRBJ2-2 TRBV7-6 . CASSPQGYTNTGELFF TGTGCCAGCAGCCCTCAGGGATATACGAACACCGGGGAGCTGTTTTTT
. TRBJ1-1 TRBV7-9 . CASSGPHGDTEAFF TGTGCCAGCAGCGGCCCGCACGGGGACACTGAAGCTTTCTTT
few TRBJ2-3 TRBV11-2 TRBD2 CASSPRTSGPSTDTQYF TGTGCCAGCAGCCCCCGGACTAGCGGCCCTAGCACAGATACGCAGTATTTT
. TRBJ2-7 TRBV27 . CASSGMDSPYEQYF TGTGCCAGCAGTGGGATGGACAGCCCCTACGAGCAGTACTTC
. TRBJ1-2 TRBV12-3/TRBV12-4 . CASSPLFRQIGNGYTF TGTGCCAGCAGCCCCCTTTTCCGACAGATCGGGAATGGCTACACCTTC
. TRBJ2-2 TRBV5-5 TRBD1 CASSWTGPINTGELFF TGTGCCAGCAGTTGGACAGGCCCTATAAACACCGGGGAGCTGTTTTTT
few TRBJ2-1 TRBV6-8 TRBD1 CASRGRGRGPNEQFF TGTGCCAGCAGGGGTCGGGGCAGGGGGCCCAATGAGCAGTTCTTC
few TRBJ1-5 TRBV4-1 . CASSRGEMGNPPQHF TGCGCCAGCAGCCGAGGGGAGATGGGGAATCCGCCCCAGCATTTT
. TRBJ1-2 TRBV7-9 . CASSSTSRDGVDGYTF TGTGCCAGCAGCTCGACCTCTCGGGATGGGGTTGATGGCTACACCTTC
. TRBJ1-1 TRBV4-1 . CASSLQAGGTEAFF TGCGCCAGCAGCCTTCAGGCGGGGGGCACTGAAGCTTTCTTT
many TRBJ2-2 TRBV12-3/TRBV12-4 . CASSPVGGELFF TGTGCCAGCAGCCCCGTGGGGGGGGAGCTGTTTTTT
many TRBJ2-7 TRBV7-8 . CASSTHYEQYF TGTGCCAGCAGCACCCACTACGAGCAGTACTTC
many TRBJ1-2 TRBV5-1 . CASSLESGPYGYTF TGCGCCAGCAGCCTGGAAAGTGGGCCCTATGGCTACACCTTC
. TRBJ1-2 TRBV28 . CASSFPGQSHGYTF TGTGCCAGCAGTTTCCCGGGACAAAGTCATGGCTACACCTTC
. TRBJ2-3 TRBV28 TRBD2 CASSRRRGADTQYF TGTGCCAGCAGTCGGAGGCGGGGGGCAGATACGCAGTATTTT
many TRBJ1-5 TRBV7-2 . CASSLEESGVVWDQPQHF TGTGCCAGCAGCTTAGAGGAGTCAGGGGTAGTTTGGGATCAGCCCCAGCATTTT
few TRBJ1-1 TRBV6-1 . CASSEAGGSHTEAFF TGTGCCAGCAGTGAAGCAGGAGGGTCCCACACTGAAGCTTTCTTT
. TRBJ1-3 TRBV2 . CASSEGRNSGNTIYF TGTGCCAGCAGTGAAGGCAGAAACTCTGGAAACACCATATATTTT
few TRBJ1-1 TRBV4-1 . CASSQDLSREAFF TGCGCCAGCAGCCAAGATTTGAGTCGTGAAGCTTTCTTT
. TRBJ2-2 TRBV2 . CATLTDSSNTGELFF TGTGCCACCCTTACAGATTCCTCGAACACCGGGGAGCTGTTTTTT
. TRBJ2-3 TRBV28 TRBD2 CASRARLAGVSDGTDTQYF TGTGCCAGCAGGGCTCGACTAGCGGGGGTCTCCGATGGTACAGATACGCAGTATTTT
. TRBJ2-5 TRBV27 . CASSFGTSGTQYF TGTGCCAGCAGTTTCGGGACATCCGGGACCCAGTACTTC
few TRBJ2-5 TRBV10-3 . CAISESGVQETQYF TGTGCCATCAGTGAGTCGGGGGTCCAAGAGACCCAGTACTTC
few TRBJ2-3 TRBV7-9 . CASSFGHPTDTQYF TGTGCCAGCAGCTTCGGACATCCCACAGATACGCAGTATTTT
many TRBJ2-1 TRBV12-3/TRBV12-4 . CASSGLPGTGISYNEQFF TGTGCCAGCAGTGGCCTGCCGGGAACGGGGATCTCCTACAATGAGCAGTTCTTC